This T cell receptor beta chain was profiled in a study of cytomegalovirus exposure and HLA in healthy donors. Findings and caveats of the study: Beyond CMV serostatus, there was no information to go on about immune exposure.

Notes on this clone: The antigen is not known.

In the PCR, 60 Vbeta and 13 Jbeta primers were used. The assay was immunoSEQ multiplex PCR, and TCRdb's table has in-frame clones only and misses some. In the table there are fewer than 200,000 clones, roughly 77% of which are singletons. Sample: PBMCs. The sequence was collected from a woman aged 18-29 years in good health and CMV-seronegative.

CDR3 in DNA: TGCGCCAGCAGCCCCCGACTAGCGGGGTACCAAGAGACCCAGTACTTC. This codes for CASSPRLAGYQETQYF. This chain joins TRBV4-1 and TRBJ2-5; 11 bases line up with TRBD2. Looked up from germline, CDR1 is MGHRA and CDR2 is YSYEKL. V shed 4 bases, J shed 0 bases, and the junction held 4 bases outside the gene matches. The CDR3 length is 16 residues.